Following are 32 T cell receptor beta chains from one sample sequenced in a study of T cells in Graves' hyperthyroidism and ophthalmopathy. Researchers amplified the TCR beta CDR3 regions from RNA transcripts. In the first-round RT-PCR of the TCR CDR3, the HTBI primer set was used. TCRdb independently ran MiXCR on the multiplex PCR reads; one entry per CDR3 protein. The data hold about 560,000 distinct CDR3 sequences, with approximately 16% observed a single time. The sequencing input was blood. These receptors originate from a woman in her late teens or twenties with Graves' hyperthyroidism.

This clonotype was observed many times. The V gene is TRBV12-3 or TRBV12-4, the J gene TRBJ1-2; 10 bases agree with TRBD1. V shed 8 bases, J shed 8 bases, and the junction held 5 bases outside the gene matches. The CDR3 loop spans 12 amino acids. CDR3 sequence reads: CASGGQGPGYTF. CDR3 in DNA: TGTGCCAGCGGGGGACAGGGGCCGGGCTACACCTTC.

This clonotype was observed a few times. This chain uses TRBV7-9 with TRBJ2-2; D is ambiguous. Trimming removed 4 bases at V and 5 bases at J, with 8 bases between. The germline CDR1 and CDR2 sequences are SEHNR and FQNEAQ (reference sequence). The CDR3 extends over 13 amino acids. CDR3 protein: CASSYGSTGELFF. CDR3 coding DNA: TGTGCCAGCAGCTATGGATCGACCGGGGAGCTGTTTTTT.

This chain connects TRBV6-1 to TRBJ2-3; 13 nucleotides line up with TRBD2. The germline V gene encodes CDR1 MNHNS and CDR2 SASEGT. The CDR3 contains 15 residues. J lost 3 bases, V lost 11 bases, and 8 bases had no gene match. As DNA, the CDR3 is TGTGCCGCCTCCGGGACTAGCGGGATGACAGATACGCAGTATTTT. This gives the protein CAASGTSGMTDTQYF.

This chain connects TRBV6-1 to TRBJ1-1, with no clear D. CDR3 length equals 15 residues. V lost 7 bases and J 1 base, leaving 16 bases between the germline ends. Per the germline V gene, CDR1 is MNHNS and CDR2 is SASEGT. The chain's CDR3 is CASTSQWWGNTEAFF. In nucleotides, the CDR3 is TGTGCCAGCACCTCCCAGTGGTGGGGGAACACTGAAGCTTTCTTT.

The V call is TRBV28, the J call TRBJ1-3; 9 positions agree with TRBD1. Germline CDR1 and CDR2: MDHEN and SYDVKM. V shed 5 bases, J shed 0 bases, and the junction held 2 bases outside the gene matches. This CDR3 is 15 amino acids long. In DNA form, the CDR3 reads TGTGCCAGCAGTGCGGACAGGGGCTCTGGAAACACCATATATTTT. This encodes CASSADRGSGNTIYF.

This clonotype was detected only a few times. This chain links TRBV5-1 with TRBJ1-1, with 9 positions matching TRBD1. Trimming removed 1 base from V and 11 bases from J; junction bases left unmatched: 18. There are 17 residues in the CDR3. Germline V gene lookup returns CDR1 SGHRS and CDR2 YFSETQ. As DNA, the CDR3 is TGCGCCAGCAGCTTGTTGGGACAGGGATTTACCCACGCGATCGCTTTCTTT. It codes for CASSLLGQGFTHAIAFF.

This clonotype showed up many times. This rearrangement joins TRBV20-1 to TRBJ2-7; tentatively, D is TRBD1 or TRBD2 (5 bases each). V lost 6 bases and J lost 3, with 15 bases in between. Germline V gene sequence: CDR1 DFQATT, CDR2 SNEGSKA (reference sequence). The CDR3 runs to 13 residues. The CDR3 DNA reads as TGCAGTGCCACTCCGGGGCAGGTCTACGAGCAGTACTTC. Translated: CSATPGQVYEQYF.

There are many counts of this clonotype. The V gene is TRBV2, the J gene TRBJ2-7; D is ambiguous. V was pared by 4 bases and J by 0 bases, with 7 bases between. This CDR3 spans 13 amino acids. In germline, CDR1 is SNHLY, CDR2 FYNNEI. This chain's CDR3 is CASSVLNSYEQYF. The CDR3 region has the DNA TGTGCCAGCAGTGTACTGAACTCCTACGAGCAGTACTTC.

This clonotype has only a few counts. This chain links TRBV10-3 with TRBJ1-2; no firm D call. Trimming cost V 6 bases and J 3 bases, with 20 bases left between them. Germline CDR1 and CDR2: ENHRY and SYGVKD. CDR3 size: 16 residues. The CDR3 region is CAIRVFGMLGDYGYTF. The CDR3 DNA follows: TGTGCCATCAGGGTATTCGGCATGTTGGGAGACTATGGCTACACCTTC.

In its sample, this clonotype was seen many times. The chain couples TRBV11-2 to TRBJ1-1; D is unresolved. Germline CDR1 reads SGHAT; CDR2 reads FQNNGV. The CDR3 has 14 residues. V lost 5 bases, J lost 0 bases, and 10 bases lay in between. For the CDR3, the DNA is TGTGCCAGCAGCGAAACGGGGATGAACACTGAAGCTTTCTTT. It yields the protein CASSETGMNTEAFF.

This clonotype was seen ten or more times. V gene TRBV12-3 or TRBV12-4 combines with J gene TRBJ1-1; possibly TRBD1 for D (5 bases). CDR3 length: 17 residues. Between the trimmed V and J ends, which lost 6 bases and 6 bases, there was a span of 26 bases. CDR3 DNA: TGTGCCAGCAGCTACTCGGGGGGACGGACCCTGTCCGCTGAAGCTTTCTTT. Amino acids: CASSYSGGRTLSAEAFF.

This clonotype has at least ten counts. CDR3 protein: CSGEGFYGYTF. In DNA form, the CDR3 reads TGCAGTGGTGAGGGCTTTTATGGCTACACCTTC. The chain links TRBV20-1 to TRBJ1-2, with D unresolved. This CDR3 contains 11 residues. Germline V gene sequence: CDR1 DFQATT, CDR2 SNEGSKA (reference sequence). Trimming cost V 7 bases and J 5 bases, with 11 bases left between them.

This clonotype was seen many times. This rearrangement joins TRBV10-1 to TRBJ2-1; D may be TRBD1 or TRBD2 (5 bases each). The germline V and J ends were trimmed by 3 bases and 4 bases, with 10 bases remaining between them. Looked up from germline, CDR1 is WNHNN and CDR2 is SYGVQD (reference sequence). The CDR3 has 14 residues. The CDR3 sequence: CASSDSRGYNEQFF. Here the CDR3 DNA reads TGCGCCAGCAGTGATTCGAGGGGATACAATGAGCAGTTCTTC.

The chain's CDR3 is CASSSKWSGSLHEQYF. CDR3 DNA: TGTGCCAGCAGTTCTAAATGGAGCGGGAGTCTGCACGAGCAGTACTTC. This chain joins TRBV27 and TRBJ2-7; 8 positions agree with TRBD2. CDR1 MNHEY and CDR2 SMNVEV come from the germline V gene (reference sequence). The junction had 13 bases not matched to a gene; V was cut back by 4 bases and J by 5 bases. This CDR3 has 16 residues.

This chain connects TRBV20-1 to TRBJ2-1; 8 bases are shared with TRBD2. Germline trimming cut 5 bases from V and 0 bases from J; bases unmatched to any gene: 6. The CDR3 totals 15 residues. Germline CDR1 and CDR2: DFQATT and SNEGSKA (reference sequence). The CDR3 is CSAASGGASYNEQFF. CDR3 DNA sequence: TGCAGTGCTGCCTCGGGGGGGGCCTCCTACAATGAGCAGTTCTTC.

Concerning this clonotype itself: A junction boundary mismatches the germline segment, possibly from a read error. CDR3 region: CASSPIAGGQEIQYF. The CDR3, as DNA: TGTGCCAGCAGCCCTATAGCGGGAGGGCAAGAGATCCAGTACTTC. The rearrangement joins TRBV5-1 to TRBJ2-5; 11 bases fit TRBD2. The length of the CDR3 is 15 residues. Per the germline V gene, CDR1 is SGHRS and CDR2 is YFSETQ. The full variable domain, its missing parts supplied by reference TRBV5-1 and TRBJ2-5, is KAGVTQTPRYLIKTRGQQVTLSCSPISGHRSVSWYQQTPGQGLQFLFEYFSETQRNKGNFPGRFSGRQFSNSRSEMNVSTLELGDSALYLCASSPIAGGQEIQYFGPGTRLLVL.

The chain recombines TRBV5-1 with TRBJ1-2; TRBD1 matches 8 bases. J was trimmed by 5 bases and V by 3 bases; bases with no gene match: 18. The CDR3 consists of 18 residues. Per the germline V gene, CDR1 is SGHRS and CDR2 is YFSETQ. The CDR3 bases are TGCGCCAGCAGCTCGACGAGACAGGGGACATCCCTTTGGTATGGCTACACCTTC. Translated: CASSSTRQGTSLWYGYTF.

Comment on this clonotype: A read error is possible here, since a much larger clone lies one base away. This rearrangement joins TRBV6-5 to TRBJ2-7; a weak D match, TRBD2 (12 bases). The CDR3 is 18 amino acids. The germline gives CDR1 MNHEY, CDR2 SVGAGI. DNA of the CDR3: TGTGTCAGCAGTTCTGGGACAGGGGGACTAGCGGGTACCTACGAGCAGTACTTC. Its translation: CVSSSGTGGLAGTYEQYF.

The chain employs TRBV6-1 and TRBJ2-5; TRBD2 aligns across 9 bases. Unmatched junction bases numbered 11, after V lost 5 bases and J lost 7 bases. The CDR3 spans 15 residues. Germline lookup yields CDR1 MNHNS and CDR2 SASEGT. The CDR3 spells CASSYGGGAVGTQYF. CDR3 bases: TGTGCCAGCAGTTATGGCGGGGGGGCCGTCGGGACCCAGTACTTC.

This CDR3 reads CASSPSAGGEYEQYF. For the CDR3, the DNA is TGTGCCAGCAGCCCCAGCGCGGGGGGGGAGTACGAGCAGTACTTC. This chain connects TRBV3-1 to TRBJ2-7, with 9 bases aligning to TRBD2. Trimming removed 4 bases from V and 4 bases from J; junction bases left unmatched: 8. CDR3 size: 15 residues. CDR1 is LGHDT, CDR2 YNNKEL, per germline (reference sequence).

This clonotype was detected only a few times. The chain couples TRBV2 to TRBJ2-1; 12 positions agree with TRBD2. Germline V CDR1 and CDR2: SNHLY, FYNNEI. The junction had 4 bases not matched to a gene; V was cut back by 6 bases and J by 7 bases. The CDR3 is 14 amino acids. The CDR3 DNA is TGTGCCAGCAGAAGGACTAGCGGGATGAATGAGCAGTTCTTC. Translation: CASRRTSGMNEQFF.

The V gene is TRBV20-1, the J gene TRBJ2-5; D is uncertain. Trimming removed 8 bases at V and 1 base at J, with 8 bases between. Germline loops: CDR1 DFQATT, CDR2 SNEGSKA (reference sequence). CDR3 length equals 11 residues. CDR3 in amino acids: CSSSTQETQYF. The CDR3 DNA reads as TGCAGTTCAAGCACCCAAGAGACCCAGTACTTC.

In this sample, this clonotype turned up many times. This chain joins TRBV27 and TRBJ1-6; a possible D gene is TRBD1 (6 bases). The germline V gene encodes CDR1 MNHEY and CDR2 SMNVEV (reference sequence). This CDR3 region has 21 residues. The V gene lost 5 bases and the J gene lost 8 bases, with 34 bases spanning the gap. CDR3 residues: CASSPDPSGAIAGGMHSPLHF. DNA for the CDR3: TGTGCCAGCAGTCCCGACCCCTCGGGGGCGATCGCAGGCGGAATGCATTCACCCCTCCACTTT.

This clonotype turned up a few times. The chain joins TRBV9 to TRBJ1-6, with TRBD1 matching 9 bases. Per the germline V gene, CDR1 is SGDLS and CDR2 is YYNGEE. The CDR3 runs 14 residues. V lost 3 bases, J lost 7 bases, and 2 bases stayed unmatched. The CDR3 spells CASSEQGANSPLHF. The CDR3 DNA is TGTGCCAGCAGCGAACAGGGGGCGAATTCACCCCTCCACTTT.

This sequence joins TRBV13 and TRBJ2-7; 8 bases align to TRBD2. Germline V gene lookup returns CDR1 PRHDT and CDR2 FYEKMQ (reference sequence). The length of the CDR3 is 15 residues. V was clipped by 6 bases and J by 0 bases; unmatched bases: 7. The CDR3 nucleotides read TGTGCCAGCAGACTCGGGGGGGGTTACTCCTACGAGCAGTACTTC. Protein sequence: CASRLGGGYSYEQYF.

At least ten counts were recorded for this clonotype. This chain links TRBV7-2 with TRBJ1-2; 8 positions agree with TRBD1. The CDR3 spans 16 residues. Germline V lookup: CDR1 SGHTA, CDR2 FQGNSA. With 1 base clipped from V and 2 bases from J, the junction kept 6 bases outside the gene matches. The CDR3: CASSLGGQGANYGYTF. The CDR3 nucleotides read TGTGCCAGCAGCTTAGGCGGTCAGGGGGCGAACTATGGCTACACCTTC.

The rearrangement joins TRBV29-1 to TRBJ2-5, with 7 bases that match TRBD1. This CDR3 has 14 residues. Germline-derived CDR1 and CDR2 are SQVTM and ANQGSEA. Unmatched junction bases numbered 11, after V lost 7 bases and J lost 3 bases. DNA for the CDR3: TGCAGCGGGGGATCGACAGGGTACGAAGAGACCCAGTACTTC. Its protein is CSGGSTGYEETQYF.

This clonotype was picked up a small number of times. The chain has TRBV7-2 and TRBJ2-7; D possibly matches TRBD1 or TRBD2 (5 bases each). Germline V CDR1 and CDR2: SGHTA, FQGNSA. This CDR3 comprises 18 residues. The V gene lost 4 bases and the J gene lost 5 bases, with 27 bases spanning the gap. This chain's CDR3 is CASSSPQKFGGMIDEQYF. For the CDR3, the DNA is TGTGCCAGCAGCTCGCCCCAAAAGTTTGGGGGAATGATCGACGAGCAGTACTTC.

This clonotype was counted many times. CDR3 residues: CSARDNIAGDMGEQYF. CDR3 DNA: TGCAGTGCTAGAGATAATATAGCGGGAGATATGGGGGAGCAGTACTTC. The J gene is TRBJ2-7, the V gene TRBV20-1; 9 nucleotides agree with TRBD2. The CDR3 consists of 16 residues. The germline gives CDR1 DFQATT, CDR2 SNEGSKA (reference sequence). J was trimmed by 7 bases and V by 0 bases; bases with no gene match: 13.

The sample holds many counts of this clonotype. This rearrangement joins TRBV11-2 to TRBJ2-1, with a tentative D call TRBD2 (6 bases). CDR3 length: 16 residues. With 1 base removed from V and 7 bases from J, the gap between germline ends came to 17 bases. Germline V gene lookup returns CDR1 SGHAT and CDR2 FQNNGV. Written as DNA, the CDR3 is TGTGCCAGCAGCTTAGCGGGAGCGAGAAGGAATAATGAGCAGTTCTTC. Translation gives CASSLAGARRNNEQFF.

This clonotype appeared a few times. This chain joins TRBV14 and TRBJ1-4; D not certain. Germline V lookup: CDR1 SGHDN, CDR2 FVKESK. V gave up 1 base and J gave up 2 bases, with 8 bases separating them. The CDR3 sequence is 15 residues long. The CDR3 reads CASSQAEGTNEKLFF. The CDR3 nucleotides read TGTGCCAGCAGCCAAGCGGAGGGCACTAATGAAAAACTGTTTTTT.

V and J are TRBV10-3 and TRBJ1-6, with D possibly matching TRBD1 (5 bases). V lost 6 bases and J 8 bases, leaving 11 bases between the germline ends. The CDR3 consists of 13 residues. Germline CDR1 and CDR2: ENHRY and SYGVKD. The CDR3 DNA reads TGTGCCATCAGGTCAGGGTGGGATTCACCCCTCCACTTT. Amino acid sequence: CAIRSGWDSPLHF.